This TCR beta chain was identified in a study of cytomegalovirus exposure and HLA in healthy donors. Germline CDR1 and CDR2: SEHNR and FQNEAQ (reference sequence). The CDR3 has 16 amino acids. The PCR used 60 Vbeta and 13 Jbeta primers. Assay used: immunoSEQ multiplex PCR; TCRdb lists only in-frame clones, some missing. The sample lists 150,000 to 200,000 clones; over 75% were seen once. This clone was seen a few times. A read error may produce the germline difference seen at one junction end. Sequencing input: PBMCs. The receptor was derived from a man in his late teens or twenties in good health and CMV-seronegative. The J gene is TRBJ1-5, the V gene TRBV7-9; D not resolved. The CDR3, as DNA: TGTTCCAGCAGCTTAGGGTCTTGGCAGAGCAATCAGCCCCAGCATTTT. Protein sequence: CSSSLGSWQSNQPQHF.